This TCR beta chain was sequenced for a study of T cell repertoires in cytomegalovirus infection. Study context: Selected CMV epitopes included recently identified HLA-C-restricted ones as well as well-studied HLA-B-restricted ones. Public TCR beta signatures were indicative of both CMV infection and a matching HLA type.

V shed 5 bases, J shed 8 bases, and the junction held 19 bases outside the gene matches. Germline loops: CDR1 SGHVS, CDR2 FQNEAQ. CDR3 length equals 19 residues. The study, taken as a whole, reports: HLA-C-restricted TCR beta clonotypes specific for CMV led the ex vivo response.

The table lists this clonotype with many counts. Its specificity is not known. TCRdb re-analysed the reads in MiXCR, keeping a single row per CDR3 protein. The data hold 900,000 to 950,000 distinct CDR3 sequences, with about 33% observed a single time. The chain employs TRBV7-8 and TRBJ2-1; the match to TRBD2 covers 12 bases. The material sequenced was cultured CD8+ T cells from PBMCs, taken from culture after CMV antigen stimulation. This TCR was sampled from a human donor in good health (CMV status not recorded). Some clones in this sample may be carry-over from other donors' samples. CDR3 region: CASSPEIHGLAGSPDEQFF. Here the CDR3 DNA reads TGTGCCAGCAGCCCAGAAATACATGGACTAGCGGGGTCGCCGGATGAGCAGTTCTTC.